A single sample is the source of the 3 T cell receptor beta chains below, sequenced in a study of neurological immune-mediated disorders. MiXCR, run by TCRdb on the 5' RACE reads, gives a single entry per CDR3 protein. The sample has roughly 39,000 distinct CDR3 sequences; around 5% are singletons. Specimen: CD4+ T cells from blood. The receptor set was obtained from a man between 18 and 35 years old in good health.

In this sample, this clonotype turned up many times. The junction departs from the called germline gene at one end, perhaps through a read error. The chain joins TRBV7-9 to TRBJ2-5; D tentatively reads TRBD1 or TRBD2 (6 bases each). Germline CDR1 and CDR2: SEHNR and FQNEAQ (reference sequence). The CDR3 consists of 12 residues. CDR3 sequence (DNA): TGTGCCAGCAGCTTAGAGTCGGGGGCGAGCGACTTC. Protein product: CASSLESGASDF.

This clonotype was recorded many times. CDR3 sequence (DNA): TGTGCCAGCTCACCACTGGACAACCAAGGGTCCGAGCAGTACTTC. Amino acid sequence: CASSPLDNQGSEQYF. The chain recombines TRBV18 with TRBJ2-7, with D possibly being TRBD1 (5 bases). V was clipped by 1 base and J by 6 bases, with 16 bases between them. CDR1 and CDR2 (germline): KGHSH, LQKENI. The CDR3 extends over 15 amino acids.

This clonotype was seen many times. The CDR3 region has the DNA TGTGCCAGCAGCGCCTCCGGACAGTACAATGAGCAGTTCTTC. Its translation: CASSASGQYNEQFF. This sequence joins TRBV9 and TRBJ2-1, with D possibly being TRBD1 (6 bases). CDR1 and CDR2 from the germline V gene are SGDLS and YYNGEE. Between the trimmed V and J ends, which lost 3 bases and 4 bases, there was a span of 11 bases. CDR3 size: 14 residues. Filled out from reference TRBV9 and TRBJ2-1, the complete variable domain reads DSGVTQTPKHLITATGQRVTLRCSPRSGDLSVYWYQQSLDQGLQFLIQYYNGEERAKGNILERFSAQQFPDLHSELNLSSLELGDSALYFCASSASGQYNEQFFGPGTRLTVL.